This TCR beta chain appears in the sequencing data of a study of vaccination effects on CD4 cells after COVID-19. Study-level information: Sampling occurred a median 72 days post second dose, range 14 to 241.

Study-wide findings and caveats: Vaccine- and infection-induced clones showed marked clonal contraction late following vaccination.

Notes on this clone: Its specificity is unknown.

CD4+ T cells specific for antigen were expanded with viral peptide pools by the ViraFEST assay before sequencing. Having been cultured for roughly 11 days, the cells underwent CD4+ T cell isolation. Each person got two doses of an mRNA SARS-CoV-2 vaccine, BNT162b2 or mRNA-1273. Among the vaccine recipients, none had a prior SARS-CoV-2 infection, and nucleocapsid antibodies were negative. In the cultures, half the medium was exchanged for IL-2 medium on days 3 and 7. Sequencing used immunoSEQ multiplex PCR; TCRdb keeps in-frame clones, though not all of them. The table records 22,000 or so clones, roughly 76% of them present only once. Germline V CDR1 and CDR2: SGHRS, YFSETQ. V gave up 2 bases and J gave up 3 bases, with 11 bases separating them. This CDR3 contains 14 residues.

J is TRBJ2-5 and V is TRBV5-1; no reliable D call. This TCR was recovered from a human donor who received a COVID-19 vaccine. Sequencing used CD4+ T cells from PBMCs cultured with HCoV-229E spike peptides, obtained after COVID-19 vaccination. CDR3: CASSFRAGEETQYF. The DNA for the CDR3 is TGCGCCAGCAGCTTTAGGGCAGGAGAAGAGACCCAGTACTTC.